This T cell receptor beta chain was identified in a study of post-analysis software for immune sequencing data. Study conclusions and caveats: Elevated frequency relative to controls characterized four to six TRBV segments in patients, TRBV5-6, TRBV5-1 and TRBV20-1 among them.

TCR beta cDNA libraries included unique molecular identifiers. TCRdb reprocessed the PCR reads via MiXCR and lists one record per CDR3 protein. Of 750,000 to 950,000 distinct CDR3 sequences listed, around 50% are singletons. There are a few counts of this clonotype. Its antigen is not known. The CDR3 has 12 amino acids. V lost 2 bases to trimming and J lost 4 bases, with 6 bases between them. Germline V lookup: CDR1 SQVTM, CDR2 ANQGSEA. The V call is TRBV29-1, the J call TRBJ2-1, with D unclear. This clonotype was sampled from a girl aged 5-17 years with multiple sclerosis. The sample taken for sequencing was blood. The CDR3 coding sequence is TGCAGCGTTGAATCGGTTTACAATGAGCAGTTCTTC. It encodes CSVESVYNEQFF.